This T cell receptor beta chain came from a study of T cells in Graves' hyperthyroidism and ophthalmopathy. Whole-study results and caveats: A model of 13 V-J features distinguished ophthalmopathy from stable hyperthyroidism. Before onset, by a median of approximately 6.8 months, the model predicted ophthalmopathy.

TCR beta CDR3 region amplification was performed from RNA transcripts. A first-round RT-PCR of the TCR CDR3 used the HTBI primer set. One entry per CDR3 protein results from TCRdb running MiXCR on the multiplex PCR reads. The sample has approximately 700,000 distinct CDR3 sequences, less than 45% seen once. The J segment lost 7 bases and the V segment lost 4 bases, leaving 12 bases of the junction unmatched. Germline-derived CDR1 and CDR2 are MNHEY and SVGEGT. The CDR3 loop spans 18 amino acids. About this clonotype itself: The antigen remains undetermined.

Sequencing used peripheral blood or thyroid tissue (not recorded which). The sequence derives from an adult man with Graves' disease, either hyperthyroidism or ophthalmopathy (not recorded which). The V and J genes are TRBV6-2 or TRBV6-3 and TRBJ2-5; TRBD2 aligns across 16 bases. CDR3: CASSSGTSGGEAGGTQYF. In nucleotides, the CDR3 is TGTGCCAGCAGTTCCGGGACTAGCGGGGGGGAAGCGGGGGGGACCCAGTACTTC.